This entry features one TCR beta chain sequence. Its antigen is unidentified. The repertoire was sequenced with immunoSEQ multiplex PCR; TCRdb's copy has only in-frame clones and lacks some. Of 150,000 to 200,000 clones in the sample, 80% to 90% were seen once. The data stem from a study of T cell responses to AZD1222 COVID-19 vaccine. Points from the study as a whole: Repertoires were obtained only post-peak T cell response. Increased Spike-specific TCR breadth and depth were observed after two AZD1222 doses. The study reported that nearly half of spike-specific TCRs target unmutated variant regions. Vaccine-associated CD4 TCRs ranged over spike, dominating at 160-218 and 743-854.

CDR3 length: 12 amino acids. V lost 7 bases, J lost 1 base, and 5 bases lay in between. Sequences were derived from peripheral blood, sampled on day 0 of AZD1222 vaccination. The J gene is TRBJ1-3, the V gene TRBV12-3 or TRBV12-4; D is undetermined. This receptor was identified in an adult in good health. The chain's CDR3 is CASTSSGNTIYF. The CDR3 region has the DNA TGTGCCAGCACCTCTTCTGGAAACACCATATATTTT.